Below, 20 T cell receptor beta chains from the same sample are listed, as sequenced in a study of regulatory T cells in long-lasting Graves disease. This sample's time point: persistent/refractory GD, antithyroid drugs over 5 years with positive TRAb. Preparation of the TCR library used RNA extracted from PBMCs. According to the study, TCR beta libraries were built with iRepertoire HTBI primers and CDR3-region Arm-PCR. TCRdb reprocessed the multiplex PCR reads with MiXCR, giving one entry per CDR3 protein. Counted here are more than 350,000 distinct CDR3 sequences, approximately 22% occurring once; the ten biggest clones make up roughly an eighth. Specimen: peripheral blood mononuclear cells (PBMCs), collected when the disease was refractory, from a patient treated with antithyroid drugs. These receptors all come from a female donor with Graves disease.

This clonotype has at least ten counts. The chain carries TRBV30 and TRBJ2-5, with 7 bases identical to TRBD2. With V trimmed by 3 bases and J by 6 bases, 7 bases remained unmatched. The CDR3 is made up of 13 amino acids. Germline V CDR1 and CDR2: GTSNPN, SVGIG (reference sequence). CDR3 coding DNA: TGTGCCTGGAGAACGGGGGGTAGCCAGACCCAGTACTTC. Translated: CAWRTGGSQTQYF.

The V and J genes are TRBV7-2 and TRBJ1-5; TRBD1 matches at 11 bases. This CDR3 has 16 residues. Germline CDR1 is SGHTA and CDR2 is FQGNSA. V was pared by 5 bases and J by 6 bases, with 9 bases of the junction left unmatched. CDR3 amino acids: CASSGLGQGAGQPQHF. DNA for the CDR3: TGTGCCAGCAGCGGGTTAGGACAGGGGGCGGGTCAGCCCCAGCATTTT.

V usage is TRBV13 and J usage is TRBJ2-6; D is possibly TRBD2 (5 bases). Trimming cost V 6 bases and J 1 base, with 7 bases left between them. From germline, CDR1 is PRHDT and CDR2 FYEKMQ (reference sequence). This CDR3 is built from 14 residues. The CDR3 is CASSRRSGANVLTF. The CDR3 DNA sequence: TGTGCCAGCAGTAGGAGGTCTGGGGCCAACGTCCTGACTTTC.

CDR3 protein: CASKVRDTDSPLHF. Here the CDR3 DNA reads TGTGCCTCAAAGGTCCGGGACACCGATTCACCCCTCCACTTT. The chain links TRBV10-3 to TRBJ1-6; D possibly corresponds to TRBD1 (6 bases). Deletions cut 11 bases from V and 8 bases from J, with 19 bases between. The germline CDR1 and CDR2 sequences are ENHRY and SYGVKD. This CDR3 has 14 residues.

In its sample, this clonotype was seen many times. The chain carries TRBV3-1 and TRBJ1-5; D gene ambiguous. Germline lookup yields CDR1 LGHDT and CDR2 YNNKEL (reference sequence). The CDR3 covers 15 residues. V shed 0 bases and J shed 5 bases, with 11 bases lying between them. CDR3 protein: CASSQDRRSHQPQHF. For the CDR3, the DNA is TGTGCCAGCAGCCAAGATCGCAGGTCTCATCAGCCCCAGCATTTT.

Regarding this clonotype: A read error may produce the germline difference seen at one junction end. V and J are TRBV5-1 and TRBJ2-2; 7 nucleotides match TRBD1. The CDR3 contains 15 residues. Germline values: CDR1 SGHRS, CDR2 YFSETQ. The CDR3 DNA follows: TGCGCCAGCAGCTTCGGGACAGAGGTTGCCGGGGAGCTATTTTTT. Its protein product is CASSFGTEVAGELFF.

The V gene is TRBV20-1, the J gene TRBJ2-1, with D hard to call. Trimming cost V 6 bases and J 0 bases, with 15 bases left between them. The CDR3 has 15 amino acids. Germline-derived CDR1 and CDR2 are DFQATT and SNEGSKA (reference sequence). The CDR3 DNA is TGCAGTGCCCACCGACTGGCGGACTCCTACAATGAGCAGTTCTTC. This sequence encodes CSAHRLADSYNEQFF.

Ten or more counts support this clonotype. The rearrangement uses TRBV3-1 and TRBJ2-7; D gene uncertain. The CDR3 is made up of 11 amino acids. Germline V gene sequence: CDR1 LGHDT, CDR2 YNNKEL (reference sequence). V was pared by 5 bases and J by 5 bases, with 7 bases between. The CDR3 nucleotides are TGTGCCAGCAGCTTACTGCACGAGCAGTACTTC. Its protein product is CASSLLHEQYF.

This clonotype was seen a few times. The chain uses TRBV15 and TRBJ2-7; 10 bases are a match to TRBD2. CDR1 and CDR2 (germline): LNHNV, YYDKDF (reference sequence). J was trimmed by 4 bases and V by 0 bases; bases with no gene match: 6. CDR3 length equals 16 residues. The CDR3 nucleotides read TGTGCCACCAGCAGAGATCTAGCGGGAGTGTATTACGAGCAGTACTTC. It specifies CATSRDLAGVYYEQYF.

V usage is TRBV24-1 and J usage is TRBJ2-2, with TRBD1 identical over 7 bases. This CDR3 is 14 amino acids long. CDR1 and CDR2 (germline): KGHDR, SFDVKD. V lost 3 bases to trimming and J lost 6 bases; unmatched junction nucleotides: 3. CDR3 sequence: CATSDPGGPGELFF. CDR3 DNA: TGTGCCACCAGTGATCCAGGGGGTCCCGGGGAGCTGTTTTTT.

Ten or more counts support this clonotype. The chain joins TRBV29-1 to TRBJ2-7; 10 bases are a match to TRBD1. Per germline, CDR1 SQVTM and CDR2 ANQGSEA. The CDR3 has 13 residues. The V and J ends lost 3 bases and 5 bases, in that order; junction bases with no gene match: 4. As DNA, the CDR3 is TGCAGCGTTGAGGACAGGGGGTACCACGAGCAGTACTTC. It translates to CSVEDRGYHEQYF.

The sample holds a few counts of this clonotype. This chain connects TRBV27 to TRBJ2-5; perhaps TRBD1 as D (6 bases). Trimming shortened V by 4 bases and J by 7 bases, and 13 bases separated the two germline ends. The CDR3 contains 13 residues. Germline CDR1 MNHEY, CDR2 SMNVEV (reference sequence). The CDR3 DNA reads TGTGCCAGCAGTTCAACCAGGGGCGCGACCCAGTACTTC. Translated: CASSSTRGATQYF.

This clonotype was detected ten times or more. The CDR3 reads CASLRSQLNTEAFF. DNA for the CDR3: TGTGCCAGCCTGAGATCGCAGCTGAACACTGAAGCTTTCTTT. The rearrangement joins TRBV6-1 to TRBJ1-1; D gene uncertain. This CDR3 region has 14 residues. Trimming left V 8 bases short and J 0 bases short, with 13 bases between. In germline, CDR1 is MNHNS, CDR2 SASEGT.

The CDR3 region has the DNA TGTGCCAGCAGAGACTTAGAAGTCAATGAGCAGTTCTTC. It codes for CASRDLEVNEQFF. The V call is TRBV28, the J call TRBJ2-1; D ambiguous. V gave up 6 bases and J gave up 6 bases, with 12 bases separating them. The CDR3 runs to 13 residues. Germline V CDR1 and CDR2: MDHEN, SYDVKM.

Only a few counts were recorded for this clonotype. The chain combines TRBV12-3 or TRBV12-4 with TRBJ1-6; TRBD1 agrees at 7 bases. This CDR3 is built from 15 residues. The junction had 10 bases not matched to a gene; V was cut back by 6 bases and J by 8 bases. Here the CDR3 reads CASRKLQGSHSPLHF. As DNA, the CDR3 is TGTGCCAGCAGAAAATTACAGGGGTCCCATTCACCCCTCCACTTT.

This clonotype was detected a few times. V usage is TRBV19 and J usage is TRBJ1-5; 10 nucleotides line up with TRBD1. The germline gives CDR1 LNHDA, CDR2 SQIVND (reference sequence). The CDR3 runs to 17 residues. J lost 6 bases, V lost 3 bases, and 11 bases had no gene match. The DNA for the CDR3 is TGTGCCAGTAGTATCCCGGGACAGGGGATTCGTAGTCAGCCCCAGCATTTT. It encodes CASSIPGQGIRSQPQHF.

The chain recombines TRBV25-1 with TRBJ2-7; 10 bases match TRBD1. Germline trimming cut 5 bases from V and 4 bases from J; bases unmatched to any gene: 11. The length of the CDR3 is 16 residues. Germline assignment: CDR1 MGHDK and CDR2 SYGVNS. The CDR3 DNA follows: TGTGCCAGCAGTCCCCCCGGGACAGGGGTGACGTACGAGCAGTACTTC. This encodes CASSPPGTGVTYEQYF.

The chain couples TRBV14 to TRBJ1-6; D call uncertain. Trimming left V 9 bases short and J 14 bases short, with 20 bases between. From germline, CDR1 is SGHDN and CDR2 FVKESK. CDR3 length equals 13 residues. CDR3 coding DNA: TGTGCCAGTCCTATTAAGCCGGCGGAGACCCTCCACTTT. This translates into CASPIKPAETLHF.

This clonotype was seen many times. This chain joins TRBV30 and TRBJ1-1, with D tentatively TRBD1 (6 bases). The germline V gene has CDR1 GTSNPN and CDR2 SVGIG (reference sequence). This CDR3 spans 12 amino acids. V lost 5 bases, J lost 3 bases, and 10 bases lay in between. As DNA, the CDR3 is TGTGCCTGGGCCCGACAGGACACTGAAGCTTTCTTT. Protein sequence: CAWARQDTEAFF.

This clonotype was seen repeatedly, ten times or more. As DNA, the CDR3 is TGTGCCAGCACTTGGAACAGCCGGAGAGAGGGCGGGGAGCTGTTTTTT. Its protein is CASTWNSRREGGELFF. The V call is TRBV6-1, the J call TRBJ2-2; D may be TRBD2 (5 bases). The CDR3 spans 16 residues. Germline V gene sequence: CDR1 MNHNS, CDR2 SASEGT. V lost 7 bases to trimming and J lost 7 bases, with 22 bases between them.